What follows describes a single T cell receptor beta chain. Its antigen is unidentified. This sample is drawn from a study of cytomegalovirus exposure and HLA in healthy donors. Overall study results and limits: Specific recognition of CMV antigens was confirmed in vitro for a few chains (all CMV-associated).

Using immunoSEQ multiplex PCR, the repertoire was profiled, and TCRdb retains in-frame clones only, with some absent. The sample consists of over 200,000 clones, 90% of them appearing once. The clonotype comes from a woman aged 25 to 39 in good health and CMV-seronegative. Specimen: PBMCs.

The CDR3, as DNA: TGTGCCAGCAGCGACCACTCCGGGACAAACTCCTACGAGCAGTACTTC. This codes for CASSDHSGTNSYEQYF. The rearrangement uses TRBV13 and TRBJ2-7, with a possible D match to TRBD1 (6 bases). V lost 5 bases and J lost 0, with 17 bases in between. CDR1 PRHDT and CDR2 FYEKMQ come from the germline V gene (reference sequence). The CDR3 runs 16 residues.